The present T cell receptor beta chain was sequenced within a study of blood T cell repertoires in COVID-19 (dated by TCRdb to the early 2020s). Looking at the study overall: Samples from collaborators originated in the United States, Italy and Spain and spanned both the acute and convalescent phases of COVID-19. The samples were drawn from the first 160 participants of the ongoing ImmuneRACE study and from 1,200 or so subjects provided by 6 global collaborators. Subjects who had been exposed to COVID-19, were actively infected with it, or had recovered from it provided the deeply sampled blood TCRbeta repertoires that made up the dataset. A freely available public database, intended as a resource for researchers studying the immune response to SARS-CoV-2, is where the repertoires were released. Nearly every sample came with metadata listing a de-identified subject ID, COVID-19 status, age in years and sex. Where available, HLA class I and class II types were taken from metadata supplied by the sample provider and were not determined by assay-based typing. The material from the prospective study consisted of cDNA or gDNA derived from T cells, B-cell-depleted T cells, or PBMCs.

TCRbeta CDR3 regions were amplified from genomic DNA using the immunoSEQ Assay, a bias-controlled multiplex PCR. Turning to the authors' computational methods: Within the assay, amplification of reference gene primers was used to estimate how many nucleated cells each sample contained. To quantify the absolute abundance of each unique TCRbeta CDR3 rearrangement, sequence reads were collapsed and filtered. For each sample, productive Simpson clonality was calculated as the square root of Simpson's diversity index over productive rearrangements. TCRdb re-hosts the immuneACCESS table, in-frame sequences only. Its copies lack some clones; in the studies checked, an unresolved V gene accounts for under half of them, and the cause for the rest is not known. That table furnishes V, J and clone size, whereas the DNA furnished D and trimming. The sample yields under 150,000 clones; 70% to 90% were counted once. The ten most abundant clones make up around 8% of the sample.

Results and caveats for the whole study, not just this receptor: How much clinical and demographic metadata was included differed by source and by participant, and the metadata was provided uncurated.

From the cysteine through the phenylalanine, the CDR3 covers 15 amino acids. Only the CDR3 DNA is retained, 45 bases long and in frame from the first base. Trimmed from V: 1 base; trimmed from J: 4 bases; junction bases lacking a gene match: 3. CDR1 LGHDT and CDR2 YNNKEL were looked up in the germline V gene (reference sequence). At one collaborating source in Seattle, patients were enrolled during active infection and were followed longitudinally through the course of disease. Collaborating institutions collected whole blood in K2EDTA tubes following their own protocols. For TCRbeta analysis, collaborators shipped samples as frozen whole blood, isolated PBMCs, or DNA extracted from either of those sample types. Turning to this clone: Its recognized antigen is unknown. Per-base qualities were not stored, and no clone one base away is much larger.

The source material was peripheral blood. This chain is built from TRBV3-1 (or the pseudogene TRBV3-2) and TRBJ1-2; TRBD1 lines up with 10 middle nucleotides. The sequence was obtained from a woman aged 60 to 75 with COVID-19, enrolled during active disease. The CDR3 reads CASSQVRDRGYGYTF. In nucleotide form, the sequence is TGTGCCAGCAGCCAAGTACGGGACAGGGGCTATGGCTACACCTTC.